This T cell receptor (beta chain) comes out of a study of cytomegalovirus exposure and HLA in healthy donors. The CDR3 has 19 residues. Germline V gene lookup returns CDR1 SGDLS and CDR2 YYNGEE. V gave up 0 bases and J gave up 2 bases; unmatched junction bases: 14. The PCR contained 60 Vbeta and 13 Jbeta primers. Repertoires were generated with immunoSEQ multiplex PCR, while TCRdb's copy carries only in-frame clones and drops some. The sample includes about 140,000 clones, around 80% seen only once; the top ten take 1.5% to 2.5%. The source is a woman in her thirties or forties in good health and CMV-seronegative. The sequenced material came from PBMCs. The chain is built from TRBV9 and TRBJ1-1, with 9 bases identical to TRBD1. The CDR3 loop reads CASSVEWDREYHRNTEAFF. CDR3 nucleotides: TGTGCCAGCAGCGTAGAGTGGGACAGGGAGTACCACCGTAACACTGAAGCTTTCTTT.